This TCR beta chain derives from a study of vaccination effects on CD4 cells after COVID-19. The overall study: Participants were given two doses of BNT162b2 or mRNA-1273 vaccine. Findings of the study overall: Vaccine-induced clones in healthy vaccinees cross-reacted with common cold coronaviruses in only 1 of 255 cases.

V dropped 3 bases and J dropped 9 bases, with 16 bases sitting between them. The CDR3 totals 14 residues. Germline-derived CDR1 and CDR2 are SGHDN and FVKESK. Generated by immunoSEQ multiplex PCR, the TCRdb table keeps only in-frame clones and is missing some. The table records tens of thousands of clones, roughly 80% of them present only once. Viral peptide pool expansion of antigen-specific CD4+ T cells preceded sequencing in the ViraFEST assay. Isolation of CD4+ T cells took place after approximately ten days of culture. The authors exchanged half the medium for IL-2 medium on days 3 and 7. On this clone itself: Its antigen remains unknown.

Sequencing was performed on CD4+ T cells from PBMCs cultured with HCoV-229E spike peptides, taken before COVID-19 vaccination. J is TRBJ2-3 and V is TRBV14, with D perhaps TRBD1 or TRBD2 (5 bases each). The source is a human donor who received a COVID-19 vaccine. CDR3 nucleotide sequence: TGTGCCAGCAGCCAGAACCGGGACCAAAGGACGCAGTATTTT. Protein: CASSQNRDQRTQYF.